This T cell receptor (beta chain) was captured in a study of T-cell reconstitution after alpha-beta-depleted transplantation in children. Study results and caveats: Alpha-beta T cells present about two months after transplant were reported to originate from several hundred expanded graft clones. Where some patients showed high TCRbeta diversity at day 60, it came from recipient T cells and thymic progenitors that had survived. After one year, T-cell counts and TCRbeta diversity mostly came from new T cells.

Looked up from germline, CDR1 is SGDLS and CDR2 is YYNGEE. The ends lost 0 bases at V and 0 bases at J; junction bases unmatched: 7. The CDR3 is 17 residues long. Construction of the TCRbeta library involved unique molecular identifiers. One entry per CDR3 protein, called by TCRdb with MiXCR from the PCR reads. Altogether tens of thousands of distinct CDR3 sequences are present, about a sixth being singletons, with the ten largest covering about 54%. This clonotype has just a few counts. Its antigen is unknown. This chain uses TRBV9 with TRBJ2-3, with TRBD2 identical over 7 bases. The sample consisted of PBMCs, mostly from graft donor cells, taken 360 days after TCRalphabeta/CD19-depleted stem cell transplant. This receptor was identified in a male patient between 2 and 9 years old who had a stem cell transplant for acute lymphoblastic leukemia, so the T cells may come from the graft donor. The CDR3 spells CASSVGGGRSSTDTQYF. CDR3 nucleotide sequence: TGTGCCAGCAGCGTAGGAGGCGGGAGATCTAGCACAGATACGCAGTATTTT.